This T cell receptor beta chain was recovered during a study of blood T cells in healthy people across ages. Study outcomes and limitations: Long-lived donors had more naive CD4+ cells and higher diversity than aged donors.

As regards this clonotype: As yet, its antigen is unknown.

Aged about 6 to 100, donors were systemically healthy Caucasians from Russia. A second about 7 to 11 cycle PCR used barcoded and J-beta primers. TCRdb independently ran MiXCR on the 5' RACE reads; one entry per CDR3 protein. The sample yields roughly 550,000 distinct CDR3 sequences, 20% to 30% seen once. The same data also contributed to another study, on T cells of mothers and their children. In that study: Overlap ran slightly, non-significantly higher for related than unrelated mother-child pairs.

The receptor's source is a boy aged 5-17 years in good health. Material for sequencing was blood.

Here the CDR3 DNA reads TGTGCCAGCAGCCTTGGAACGATCATGAACACTGAAGCTTTCTTT. This gives the protein CASSLGTIMNTEAFF. The V and J genes are TRBV7-9 and TRBJ1-1; D unresolved. This CDR3 has 15 amino acids. V was shortened by 5 bases and J by 0 bases, with 13 bases between the two germline ends. CDR1 is SEHNR, CDR2 FQNEAQ, per germline (reference sequence).